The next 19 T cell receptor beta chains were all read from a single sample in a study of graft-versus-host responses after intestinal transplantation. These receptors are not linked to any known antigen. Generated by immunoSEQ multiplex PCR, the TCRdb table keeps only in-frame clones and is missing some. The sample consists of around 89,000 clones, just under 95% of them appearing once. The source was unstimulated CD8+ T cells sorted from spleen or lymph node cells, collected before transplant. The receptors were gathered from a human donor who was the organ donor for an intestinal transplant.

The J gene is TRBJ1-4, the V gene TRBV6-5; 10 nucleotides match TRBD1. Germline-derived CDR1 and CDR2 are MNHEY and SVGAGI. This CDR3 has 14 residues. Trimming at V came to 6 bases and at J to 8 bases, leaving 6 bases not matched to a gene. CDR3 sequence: CASSGTGVNEKLFF. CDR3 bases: TGTGCCAGCAGCGGGACAGGGGTGAACGAAAAACTGTTTTTT.

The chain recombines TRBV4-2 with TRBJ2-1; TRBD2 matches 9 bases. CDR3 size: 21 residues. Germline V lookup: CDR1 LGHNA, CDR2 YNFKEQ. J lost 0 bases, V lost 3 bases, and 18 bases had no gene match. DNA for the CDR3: TGTGCCAGCAGCCAGGCAAAAACGGGACTAGCTGCAACGAACTCCTACAATGAGCAGTTCTTC. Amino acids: CASSQAKTGLAATNSYNEQFF.

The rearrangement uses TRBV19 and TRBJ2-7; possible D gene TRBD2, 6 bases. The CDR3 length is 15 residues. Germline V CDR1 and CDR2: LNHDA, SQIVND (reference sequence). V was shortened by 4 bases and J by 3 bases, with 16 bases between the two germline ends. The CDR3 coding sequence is TGTGCCAGTAGTAACGCGGGACCATCTTTCTACGAGCAGTACTTC. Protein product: CASSNAGPSFYEQYF.

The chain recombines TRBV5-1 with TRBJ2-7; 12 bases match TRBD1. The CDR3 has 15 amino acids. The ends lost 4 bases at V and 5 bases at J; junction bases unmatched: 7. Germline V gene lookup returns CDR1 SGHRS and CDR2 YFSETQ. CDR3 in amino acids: CASSPEGTGGHEQYF. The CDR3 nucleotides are TGCGCCAGCAGCCCCGAGGGGACAGGGGGCCACGAGCAGTACTTC.

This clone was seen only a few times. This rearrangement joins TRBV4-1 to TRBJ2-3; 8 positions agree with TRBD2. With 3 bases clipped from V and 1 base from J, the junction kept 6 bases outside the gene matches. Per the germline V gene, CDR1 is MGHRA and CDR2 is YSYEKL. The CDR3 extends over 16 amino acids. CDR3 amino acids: CASSHPPTSGTDTQYF. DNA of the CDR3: TGCGCCAGCAGCCATCCCCCGACTAGCGGCACAGATACGCAGTATTTT.

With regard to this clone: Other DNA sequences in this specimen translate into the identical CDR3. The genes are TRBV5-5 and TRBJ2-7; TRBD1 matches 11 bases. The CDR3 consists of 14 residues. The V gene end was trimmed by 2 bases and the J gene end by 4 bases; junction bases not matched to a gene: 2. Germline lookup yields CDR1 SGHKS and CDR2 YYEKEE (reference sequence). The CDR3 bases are TGTGCCAGCAGCTTCGGGACAGGGGGTTACGAGCAGTACTTC. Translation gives CASSFGTGGYEQYF.

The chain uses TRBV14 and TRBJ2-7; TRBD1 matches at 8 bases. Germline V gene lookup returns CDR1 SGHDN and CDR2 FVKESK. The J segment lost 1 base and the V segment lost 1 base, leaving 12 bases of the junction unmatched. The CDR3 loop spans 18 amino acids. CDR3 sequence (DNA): TGTGCCAGCAGCCAAGGGGACAGGCCGCTTCCCGAATCCTACGAGCAGTACTTC. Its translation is CASSQGDRPLPESYEQYF.

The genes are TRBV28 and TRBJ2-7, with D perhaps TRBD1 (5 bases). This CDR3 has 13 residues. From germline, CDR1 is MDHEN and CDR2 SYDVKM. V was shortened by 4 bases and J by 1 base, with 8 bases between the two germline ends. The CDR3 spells CASSSSGSYEQYF. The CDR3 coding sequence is TGTGCCAGCAGTTCCTCAGGGTCCTACGAGCAGTACTTC.

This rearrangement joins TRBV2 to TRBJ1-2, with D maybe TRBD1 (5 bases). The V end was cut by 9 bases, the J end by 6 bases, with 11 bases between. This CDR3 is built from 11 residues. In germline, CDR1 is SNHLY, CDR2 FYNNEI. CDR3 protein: CASLGGDGYTF. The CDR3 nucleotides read TGTGCCAGTCTCGGAGGGGATGGCTACACCTTC.

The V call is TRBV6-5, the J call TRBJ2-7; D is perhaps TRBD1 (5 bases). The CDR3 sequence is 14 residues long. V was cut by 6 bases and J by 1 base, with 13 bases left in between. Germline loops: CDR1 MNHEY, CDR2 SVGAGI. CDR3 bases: TGTGCCAGCAGGGACAACTACTTATCCTACGAGCAGTACTTC. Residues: CASRDNYLSYEQYF.

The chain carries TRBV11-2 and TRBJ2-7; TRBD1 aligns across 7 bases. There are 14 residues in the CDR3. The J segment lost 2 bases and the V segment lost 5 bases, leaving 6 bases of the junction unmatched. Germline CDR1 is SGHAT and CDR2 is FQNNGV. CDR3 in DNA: TGTGCCAGCAGCCCGTGGGACAGACCCTACGAGCAGTACTTC. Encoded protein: CASSPWDRPYEQYF. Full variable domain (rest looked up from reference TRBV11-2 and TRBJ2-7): EAGVAQSPRYKIIEKRQSVAFWCNPISGHATLYWYQQILGQGPKLLIQFQNNGVVDDSQLPKDRFSAERLKGVDSTLKIQPAKLEDSAVYLCASSPWDRPYEQYFGPGTRLTVT.

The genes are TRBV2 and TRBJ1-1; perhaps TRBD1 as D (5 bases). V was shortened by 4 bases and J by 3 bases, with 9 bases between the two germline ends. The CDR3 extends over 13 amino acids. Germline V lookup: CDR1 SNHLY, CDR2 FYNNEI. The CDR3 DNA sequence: TGTGCCAGCAGTGGACGACAGTACACTGAAGCTTTCTTT. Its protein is CASSGRQYTEAFF. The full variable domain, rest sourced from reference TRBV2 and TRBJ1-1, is EPEVTQTPSHQVTQMGQEVILRCVPISNHLYFYWYRQILGQKVEFLVSFYNNEISEKSEIFDDQFSVERPDGSNFTLKIRSTKLEDSAMYFCASSGRQYTEAFFGQGTRLTVV.

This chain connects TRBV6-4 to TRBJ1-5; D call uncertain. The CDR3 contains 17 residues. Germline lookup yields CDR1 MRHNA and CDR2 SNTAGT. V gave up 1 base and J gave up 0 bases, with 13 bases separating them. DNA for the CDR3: TGTGCCAGCAGTGACTTGTCAGGTCCCCTTAGCAATCAGCCCCAGCATTTT. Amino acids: CASSDLSGPLSNQPQHF.

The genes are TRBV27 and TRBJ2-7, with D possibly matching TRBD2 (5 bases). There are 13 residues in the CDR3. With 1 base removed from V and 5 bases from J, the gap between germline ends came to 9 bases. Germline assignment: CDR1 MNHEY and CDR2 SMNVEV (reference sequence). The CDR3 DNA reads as TGTGCCAGCAGTTTATATGAGGGCGACGAGCAGTACTTC. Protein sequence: CASSLYEGDEQYF.

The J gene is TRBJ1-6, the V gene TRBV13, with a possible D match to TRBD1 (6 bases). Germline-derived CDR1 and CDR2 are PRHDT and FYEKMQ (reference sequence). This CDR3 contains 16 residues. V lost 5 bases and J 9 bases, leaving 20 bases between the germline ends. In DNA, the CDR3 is TGTGCCAGCAGCCTCCACGGGACATCCGGATTTTCACCCCTCCACTTT. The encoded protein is CASSLHGTSGFSPLHF.

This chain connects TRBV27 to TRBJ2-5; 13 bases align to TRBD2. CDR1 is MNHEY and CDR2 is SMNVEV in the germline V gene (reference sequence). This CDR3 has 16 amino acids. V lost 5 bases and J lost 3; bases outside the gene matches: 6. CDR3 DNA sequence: TGTGCCAGCAGTCGAAACGGACTAGCGGGGGAAGAGACCCAGTACTTC. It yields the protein CASSRNGLAGEETQYF.

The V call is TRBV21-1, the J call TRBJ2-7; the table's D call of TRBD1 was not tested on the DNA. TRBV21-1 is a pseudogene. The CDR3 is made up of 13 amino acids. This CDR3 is CASSKGQTYEQYF. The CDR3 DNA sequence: TGTGCCAGCAGCAAAGGGCAGACCTACGAGCAGTACTTC.

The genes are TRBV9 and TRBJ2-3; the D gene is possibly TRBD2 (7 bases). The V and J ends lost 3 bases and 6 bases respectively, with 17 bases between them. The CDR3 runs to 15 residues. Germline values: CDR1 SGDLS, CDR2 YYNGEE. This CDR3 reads CASSGRGAEADTQYF. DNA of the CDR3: TGTGCCAGCAGCGGACGGGGGGCGGAGGCGGATACGCAGTATTTT.

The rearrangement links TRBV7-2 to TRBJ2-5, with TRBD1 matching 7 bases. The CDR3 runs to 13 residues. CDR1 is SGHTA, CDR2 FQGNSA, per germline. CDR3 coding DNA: TGTGTAGTTCAGGGGGAGTACCAAGAGACCCAGTACTTC. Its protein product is CVVQGEYQETQYF.